This T cell receptor beta chain was recorded in a study of human T cells and chemical hapten exposure. Study-level background: A patient group, mainly female, showed alopecia areata, totalis or universalis.

This clonotype was seen a handful of times. The CDR3 is made up of 15 amino acids. The J segment lost 4 bases and the V segment lost 4 bases, leaving 7 bases of the junction unmatched. Germline loops: CDR1 SGHDN, CDR2 FVKESK. The time point denotes: patch test 2, 6 weeks after DPC sensitization. Regarding treatment: therapeutic diphenylcyclopropenone sensitization with weekly scalp DPC. MiXCR was run by TCRdb on the RACE reads, yielding one entry per CDR3 protein. The data contain more than 110,000 distinct CDR3 sequences, approximately 10% of them seen just once; the ten biggest clones take up approximately 1.3%.

This chain connects TRBV14 to TRBJ2-1; TRBD1 agrees at 7 bases. This TCR came from a woman aged 45 to 65 with alopecia areata. Some clones in this sample may be carry-over from other donors' samples. Sequences were derived from whole blood, sampled in connection with sensitization to the hapten diphenylcyclopropenone (DPC). The CDR3 loop reads CASSRTGALYNEQFF. The CDR3 nucleotides are TGTGCCAGCAGCCGCACAGGGGCGTTGTACAATGAGCAGTTCTTC. Together with reference TRBV14 and TRBJ2-1, the CDR3 gives the full variable domain: EAGVTQFPSHSVIEKGQTVTLRCDPISGHDNLYWYRRVMGKEIKFLLHFVKESKQDESGMPNNRFLAERTGGTYSTLKVQPAELEDSGVYFCASSRTGALYNEQFFGPGTRLTVL.